A selection of T cell receptor beta chains follows, all from one sample in a study of neurological immune-mediated disorders. From the 5' RACE reads, TCRdb called clonotypes with MiXCR, one entry per CDR3 protein. The data contain nearly 30,000 distinct CDR3 sequences, 9.5% to 13% of them singletons. Sequenced input: PBMCs. All receptors come from a woman aged 55 to 70 in good health. Both conserved end residues are part of each CDR3. The D gene is left open where the match is weak. The size entry is marked missing in some rows and otherwise reads once, few, many or a size class.

D gene	V gene	clone size	J gene	CDR3 DNA	CDR3 protein
TRBD1	TRBV5-1	NA	TRBJ2-1	TGCGCCAGCGGGCGAGGGGACAGGGACAATGAGCAGTTCTTC	CASGRGDRDNEQFF
NA	TRBV21-1	NA	TRBJ2-5	TGTGCCAGCAGCCCCCCAACTAGCGCCGGGAAAGAGACCCAGTACTTC	CASSPPTSAGKETQYF
NA	TRBV9	NA	TRBJ2-2	TGTGCCAGCAGCATAACCTCTCGGGGAACGAACACCTGGGAGCTGTTTTTT	CASSITSRGTNTWELFF
TRBD1	TRBV16	many	TRBJ1-1	TGTGCCAGCAGCCTCGGACAGGGGGCGCGGGCTTTCTTT	CASSLGQGARAFF
NA	TRBV25-1	many	TRBJ1-3	TGTGCCAGCAGTGTTCAGGGGCGCTCTGGAAACACCATATATTTT	CASSVQGRSGNTIYF
TRBD2	TRBV5-1	NA	TRBJ2-5	TGTGCCAGCAGCGGGGTAGCGGGGGAAGAGATCCAGTACTTC	CASSGVAGEEIQYF
NA	TRBV7-9	many	TRBJ2-1	TGTGCCAGCAGTCCTTCTAACTCCTACAATGAGCAGTTCTTC	CASSPSNSYNEQFF
NA	TRBV12-3/TRBV12-4	many	TRBJ1-1	TGTGCCAGCGCGAGCCCGGCCCGGGAAGCTTTCTTT	CASASPAREAFF
NA	TRBV24-1	many	TRBJ2-7	TGTGCCACCAGTGATTCCCGGGGGCACTCCTACGAGCAGTACTTC	CATSDSRGHSYEQYF
TRBD1	TRBV7-9	NA	TRBJ2-4	TGTGCCAGCAGCTTAGACAGGGGCGCCAAAAACATTCAGTACTTC	CASSLDRGAKNIQYF
TRBD2	TRBV20-1	many	TRBJ2-3	TGCAGTGCTGTAAGCGGGGGGGCGACAGATACGCAGTATTTT	CSAVSGGATDTQYF
NA	TRBV4-3	NA	TRBJ1-6	TGCGCCAGCAGCCTTAGGACAGCTTATAATTCATCCCCCCACTTT	CASSLRTAYNSSPHF
TRBD2	TRBV5-1	many	TRBJ2-1	TGCGCCAGCAGATCGATGGCGGGGGGGCCGAATGAGCAGTTCTTC	CASRSMAGGPNEQFF
NA	TRBV24-1	NA	TRBJ2-3	TGTGCCACCAGTGATTTGCGTCCGAGGGCCCCTCATACGCAGTATTTT	CATSDLRPRAPHTQYF
NA	TRBV7-8	many	TRBJ2-7	TGTGCCAGCAGCTTAGGGGTGGGCGAGCAGTACTTC	CASSLGVGEQYF
NA	TRBV5-1	many	TRBJ1-5	TGCGCCAGCAGCCCGGGAGGGCCTATTAATCAGCCCCAGCATTTT	CASSPGGPINQPQHF
TRBD1	TRBV25-1	many	TRBJ1-6	TGTGCCAGCAGAACCACAGGGGATTCACCCCTCCACTTT	CASRTTGDSPLHF
NA	TRBV11-3	few	TRBJ1-1	TGTGCCAGCAGCCGGGTGGAAGGCGGACTCAACACTGAAGCTTTCTTT	CASSRVEGGLNTEAFF
NA	TRBV6-1	NA	TRBJ1-5	TGTGCCAGCAGATTGACAGGCTATAGCAATCAGCCCCAGCATTTT	CASRLTGYSNQPQHF
TRBD1	TRBV27	many	TRBJ2-5	TGTGCCAGCAGTTCGATAGGGGGCCTGGAGACCCAGTACTTC	CASSSIGGLETQYF
NA	TRBV12-3/TRBV12-4	NA	TRBJ1-2	TGTGCCAGCAGTTTCGGGGGCCCGGACTATGGCTACACCTTC	CASSFGGPDYGYTF
NA	TRBV20-1	many	TRBJ2-5	TGCAGTGCCCACCCACCCGGGCAGGTTTCGGAGACCCAGTACTTC	CSAHPPGQVSETQYF
NA	TRBV20-1	many	TRBJ2-7	TGCAGTGCTCACCGAGGGAGCTCCTACGAGCAGTACTTC	CSAHRGSSYEQYF
NA	TRBV7-2	many	TRBJ2-5	TGTGCCAGCAGCTACTCGAACAGGAGAGGAGAGACCCAGTACTTC	CASSYSNRRGETQYF
NA	TRBV6-1	NA	TRBJ2-7	TGTGCCAGGAGTGAGGAACCGAGGTCCTACGAGCAGCACTTC	CARSEEPRSYEQHF
NA	TRBV5-1	many	TRBJ2-1	TGCGCCAGCAGCTTGGCCGGTGGGACAAGGGGAGTGGATGAGCAGTTCTTC	CASSLAGGTRGVDEQFF
NA	TRBV12-3/TRBV12-4	NA	TRBJ1-1	TGTGCCAGCAGTTTTTTAGGTCAGATAAACATGAACACTGAAGCTTTCTTT	CASSFLGQINMNTEAFF
NA	TRBV12-3/TRBV12-4	many	TRBJ1-6	TGTGCCAGCAGTTTTAGGGGGACGGTTCTTTCACCCCTCCACTTT	CASSFRGTVLSPLHF
NA	TRBV6-5	many	TRBJ2-1	TGTGCCAGCAGTTACTTAGATGAGCAGTTCTTC	CASSYLDEQFF
NA	TRBV7-9	many	TRBJ1-4	TGTGCCAGCAGCAAGACAGGTGCAACTAATGAAAAACTGTTTTTT	CASSKTGATNEKLFF
NA	TRBV9	many	TRBJ1-3	TGTGCCAGCAGCGTAGTAGGGACGGTATACTCTGGAAACACCATATATTTT	CASSVVGTVYSGNTIYF
NA	TRBV4-3	NA	TRBJ1-1	TGCGCCAGCAGCCAAGAGCCGGCCCGGGGGAACACTGAAGCTTTCTTT	CASSQEPARGNTEAFF
NA	TRBV7-3	many	TRBJ1-1	TGTGCCAGCTCTACAGGGAGGGACACTGAAGCTTTCTTT	CASSTGRDTEAFF
NA	TRBV2	many	TRBJ1-6	TGTGCCAGCAGTGACAGGGGAGATTCACCCCTCCACTTT	CASSDRGDSPLHF
TRBD2	TRBV6-4	many	TRBJ2-1	TGTGCCAGCAGTGACTCAGGGACTAGCGGGGGGTATCTAAGCTCCTACAATGAGCAGTTCTTC	CASSDSGTSGGYLSSYNEQFF
NA	TRBV20-1	few	TRBJ2-3	TGCAGTGAAAGAGATTCGAGGCGCTTTAGGACAGATACGCAGTATTTT	CSERDSRRFRTDTQYF
NA	TRBV11-2	many	TRBJ1-5	TGTGCCAGCAGCTTGGGGCATGGCAATCAGCCCCAGCATTTT	CASSLGHGNQPQHF
TRBD1	TRBV12-3/TRBV12-4	many	TRBJ2-1	TGTGCCAGCAGTCGACCGGGACAGGGAATCAATGAGCAGTTCTTC	CASSRPGQGINEQFF